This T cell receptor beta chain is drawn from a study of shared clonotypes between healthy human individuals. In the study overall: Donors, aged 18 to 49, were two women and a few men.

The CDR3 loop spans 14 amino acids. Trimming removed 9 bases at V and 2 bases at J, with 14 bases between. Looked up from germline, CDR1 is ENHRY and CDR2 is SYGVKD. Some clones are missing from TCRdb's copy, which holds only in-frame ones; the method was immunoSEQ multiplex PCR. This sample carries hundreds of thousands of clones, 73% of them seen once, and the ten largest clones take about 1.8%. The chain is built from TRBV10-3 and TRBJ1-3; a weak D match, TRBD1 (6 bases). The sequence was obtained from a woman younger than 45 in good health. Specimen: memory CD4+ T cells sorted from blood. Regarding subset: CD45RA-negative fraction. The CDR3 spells CAIGTSIAGNTIYF. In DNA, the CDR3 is TGTGCCATTGGGACATCAATTGCTGGAAACACCATATATTTT.